This paragraph reports one TCR beta chain. The data originate from a study of blood T cell repertoires in COVID-19. Turning to the study itself: Researchers got acute and convalescent COVID-19 samples from the United States, Italy and Spain. Nucleic acid was either cDNA or gDNA, and it came from T cells, B-cell-depleted T cells, or PBMCs.

The CDR3 consists of 16 residues. Germline CDR1 is SGHRS and CDR2 is YFSETQ. Deletions cut 2 bases from V and 4 bases from J, with 16 bases between. Per the original data handling: Estimated nucleated cell counts came from reference gene primer amplification. TCRdb keeps only in-frame clones here, not all; method: immunoSEQ multiplex PCR. That table is the source of V, J and clone size, and D and trimming were worked out from the DNA. This sample has tens of thousands of clones; about 90% occur once, and the top ten carry 4.3%. This rearrangement joins TRBV5-1 to TRBJ2-1; the D gene is possibly TRBD1 (6 bases). Sequenced sample: peripheral blood. The sequence was obtained from a woman aged 80 or older with active or convalescent COVID-19. CDR3 residues: CASSFNRVGEYNEQFF. Written as DNA, the CDR3 is TGCGCCAGCAGCTTCAACAGGGTAGGGGAGTACAATGAGCAGTTCTTC.